This T cell receptor (beta chain) was captured in a study of OX40 agonist ivuxolimab in advanced cancers. Germline loops: CDR1 SGHKS, CDR2 YYEKEE (reference sequence). V was trimmed by 5 bases and J by 10 bases, leaving 16 bases between them. This CDR3 comprises 12 residues. For this clone: Its target is not known.

The study, taken as a whole, reports: Dose levels from 0.1 to 3.0 mg/kg saw CD4+ and CD8+ blood T cells expand clonally by week 6. The study found that CD8+ T cells averaged more expanded clones than CD4+. Nonresponders, in some cases, also had low normalized T-cell clonal expansion.

The data were produced by immunoSEQ multiplex PCR, yet TCRdb's version contains in-frame clones alone and is incomplete. The sample carries nearly 60,000 clones, 75% to 90% recorded once. The chain is built from TRBV5-5 and TRBJ2-7; D is perhaps TRBD2 (5 bases). Sequenced here: CD4+ or CD8+ T cells sorted from blood, sampled in a trial of the OX40 agonist ivuxolimab. The clonotype was recovered from an adult with an advanced solid tumor such as melanoma, head and neck, liver or kidney cancer. The chain's CDR3 is CASREVGVEQYF. As DNA, the CDR3 is TGTGCCAGCAGGGAGGTCGGGGTAGAACAGTACTTC.